This TCR beta chain was sequenced in a study of pediatric ulcerative colitis. The V gene end was trimmed by 0 bases and the J gene end by 3 bases; junction bases not matched to a gene: 6. Germline V CDR1 and CDR2: SGHRS, YFSETQ. The CDR3 runs to 15 residues. This clone occurred a few times. Measured with immunoSEQ multiplex PCR; TCRdb has only the in-frame clones, and not every one. The sample shows roughly 14,000 clones, 75% to 90% of them seen only once. Sequencing used blood. V gene TRBV5-1 combines with J gene TRBJ2-7; 7 bases line up with TRBD2. The sequence derives from a boy younger than 18 with moderate ulcerative colitis. The CDR3 is CASSLAGAGVYEQYF. For the CDR3, the DNA is TGCGCCAGCAGCTTGGCCGGGGCGGGAGTCTACGAGCAGTACTTC.